This T cell receptor (beta chain) was sequenced for a study of CD8 T cells in ankylosing spondylitis. Whole-study results and caveats: Earlier work had already found some motif variants in reactive arthritis synovial fluid and blood. Seemingly characteristic of ankylosing spondylitis blood was a TCR beta motif consisting of about 8 highly homologous variants. Significant enrichment of disease-linked clones was reportedly seen in matched ankylosing spondylitis synovial fluid.

For this clonotype: Its antigen is still unknown.

Quantitative 5'-RACE with molecular barcodes was used to make the TCR beta libraries. One entry per CDR3 protein results from TCRdb running MiXCR on the 5' RACE reads. The sample lists 150,000 to 250,000 distinct CDR3 sequences, 13% seen once, with 15% to 20% in the top ten. The CDR3 has 15 amino acids. V was cut by 3 bases and J by 2 bases, with 14 bases left in between. Sequenced material: blood, either unsorted or a sorted T cell fraction (not recorded which). The sequence was obtained from a male donor with ankylosing spondylitis or in good health (not recorded which). The chain combines TRBV23-1 with TRBJ2-7, with D maybe TRBD1 (6 bases). TRBV23-1 is given ORF status, its function remaining uncertain. The DNA of the CDR3 is TGCGCCAGCAGTCATCCGGGACACTCTGCCTACGAGCAGTACTTC. Its translation: CASSHPGHSAYEQYF.